This T cell receptor (beta chain) was identified during a study of blood T cell repertoires in COVID-19. Study-level information: Material from acute and convalescent COVID-19 was sourced from the United States, Italy and Spain.

As handled by the study authors: For nucleated cells, counts were estimated from reference gene primer amplification. Repertoires were generated with immunoSEQ multiplex PCR, while TCRdb's copy carries only in-frame clones and drops some. V, J and clone size are those of that table, while D and trimming were read from the DNA. The sample lists some 220,000 clones; less than 90% were seen once. Adults between about 18 and 95 years of age took part from about 24 US areas. Sequenced: PBMCs or T cells enriched from blood (not recorded which). The sequence came from a woman aged 25 to 39 who had recovered from COVID-19.

The CDR3 DNA follows: TGCGCCAGCAGGTTAGCGGGGGGCAGCGGACTCTACAATGAGCAGTTCTTC. This codes for CASRLAGGSGLYNEQFF. V and J are TRBV5-1 and TRBJ2-1; TRBD2 agrees at 10 bases. Germline values: CDR1 SGHRS, CDR2 YFSETQ. Trimming cost V 5 bases and J 3 bases; bases outside gene matches: 11. CDR3 length: 17 amino acids.